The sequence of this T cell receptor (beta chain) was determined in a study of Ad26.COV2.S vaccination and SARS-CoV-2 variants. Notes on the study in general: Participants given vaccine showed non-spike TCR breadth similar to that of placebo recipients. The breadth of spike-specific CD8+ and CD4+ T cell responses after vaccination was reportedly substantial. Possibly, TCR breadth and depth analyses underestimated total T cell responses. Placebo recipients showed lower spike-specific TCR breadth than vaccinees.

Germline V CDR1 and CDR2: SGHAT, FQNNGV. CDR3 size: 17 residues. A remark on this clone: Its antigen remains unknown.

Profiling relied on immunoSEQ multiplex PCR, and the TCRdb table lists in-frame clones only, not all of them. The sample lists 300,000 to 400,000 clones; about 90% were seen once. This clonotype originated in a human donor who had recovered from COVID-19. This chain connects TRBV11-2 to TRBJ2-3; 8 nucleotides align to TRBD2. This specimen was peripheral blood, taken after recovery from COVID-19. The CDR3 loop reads CSTSFTPDSGGTDTQYF. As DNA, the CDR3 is TGTTCTACCAGCTTCACTCCGGATAGCGGGGGCACAGATACGCAGTATTTT.